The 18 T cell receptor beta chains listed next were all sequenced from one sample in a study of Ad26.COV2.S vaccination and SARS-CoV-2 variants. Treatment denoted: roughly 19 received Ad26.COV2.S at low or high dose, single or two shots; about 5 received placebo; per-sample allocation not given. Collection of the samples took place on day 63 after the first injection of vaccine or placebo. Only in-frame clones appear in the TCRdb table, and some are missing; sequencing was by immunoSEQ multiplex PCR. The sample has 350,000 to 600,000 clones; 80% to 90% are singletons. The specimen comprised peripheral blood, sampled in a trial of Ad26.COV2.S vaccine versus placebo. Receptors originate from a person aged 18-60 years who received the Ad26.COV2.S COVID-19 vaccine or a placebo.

The CDR3 loop reads CASSPSVYNEQFF. The CDR3 DNA reads TGTGCCAGCAGCCCGTCGGTATACAATGAGCAGTTCTTC. J is TRBJ2-1 and V is TRBV5-5; D is undetermined. The CDR3 covers 13 residues. CDR1 SGHKS and CDR2 YYEKEE come from the germline V gene (reference sequence). V dropped 4 bases and J dropped 4 bases, with 9 bases sitting between them.

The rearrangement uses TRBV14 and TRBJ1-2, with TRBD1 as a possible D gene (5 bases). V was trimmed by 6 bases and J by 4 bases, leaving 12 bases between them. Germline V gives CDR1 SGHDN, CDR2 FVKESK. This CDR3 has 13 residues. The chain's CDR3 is CASSFGASYGYTF. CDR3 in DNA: TGTGCCAGCAGTTTCGGGGCCTCCTATGGCTACACCTTC.

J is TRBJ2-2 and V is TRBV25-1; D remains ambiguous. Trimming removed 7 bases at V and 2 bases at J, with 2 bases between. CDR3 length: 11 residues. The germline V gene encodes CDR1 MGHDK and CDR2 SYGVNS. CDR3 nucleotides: TGTGCCAGCACTAACACCGGGGAGCTGTTTTTT. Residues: CASTNTGELFF.

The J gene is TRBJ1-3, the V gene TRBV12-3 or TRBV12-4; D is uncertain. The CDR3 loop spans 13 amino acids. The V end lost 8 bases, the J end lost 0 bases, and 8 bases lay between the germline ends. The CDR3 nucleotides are TGTGCCAGCGAAGCCGCCTCTGGAAACACCATATATTTT. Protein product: CASEAASGNTIYF.

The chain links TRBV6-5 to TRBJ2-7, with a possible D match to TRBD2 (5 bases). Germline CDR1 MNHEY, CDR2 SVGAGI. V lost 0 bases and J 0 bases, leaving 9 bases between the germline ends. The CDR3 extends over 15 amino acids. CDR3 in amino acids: CASSYSGADSYEQYF. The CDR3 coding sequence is TGTGCCAGCAGTTACTCAGGAGCGGACTCCTACGAGCAGTACTTC.

DNA for the CDR3: TGTGCCAGCAGTTTAGGACGGGTCACAGATACGCAGTATTTT. Translation: CASSLGRVTDTQYF. The chain has TRBV28 and TRBJ2-3; D is uncertain. The CDR3 has 14 residues. V was pared by 2 bases and J by 2 bases, with 8 bases between. Germline V gives CDR1 MDHEN, CDR2 SYDVKM.

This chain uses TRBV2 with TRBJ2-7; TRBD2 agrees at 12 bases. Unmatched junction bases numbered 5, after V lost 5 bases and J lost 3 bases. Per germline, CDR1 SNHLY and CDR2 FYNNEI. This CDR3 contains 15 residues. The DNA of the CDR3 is TGTGCCAGCAGTAGACTAGCGGGGGAACTCTACGAGCAGTACTTC. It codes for CASSRLAGELYEQYF.

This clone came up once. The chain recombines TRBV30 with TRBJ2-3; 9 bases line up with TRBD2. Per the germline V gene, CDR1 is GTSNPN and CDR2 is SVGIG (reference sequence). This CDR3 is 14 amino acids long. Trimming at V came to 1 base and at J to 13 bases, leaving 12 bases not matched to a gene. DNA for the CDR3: TGTGCCTGGAGTGACTCCCAACTAGCGGGCGAAGAGTATTTT. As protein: CAWSDSQLAGEEYF.

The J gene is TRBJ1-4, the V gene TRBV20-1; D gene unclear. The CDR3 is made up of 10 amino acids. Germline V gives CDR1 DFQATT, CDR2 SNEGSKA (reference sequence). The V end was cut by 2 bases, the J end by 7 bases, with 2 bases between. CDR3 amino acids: CSARSEKLFF. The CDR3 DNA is TGCAGTGCTAGATCTGAAAAACTGTTTTTT.

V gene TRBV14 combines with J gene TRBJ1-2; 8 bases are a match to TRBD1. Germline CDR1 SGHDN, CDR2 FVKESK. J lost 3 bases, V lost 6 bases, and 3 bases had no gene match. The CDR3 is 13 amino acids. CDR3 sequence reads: CASSQDRDYGYTF. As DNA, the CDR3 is TGTGCCAGCAGTCAGGACAGGGACTATGGCTACACCTTC.

The CDR3: CASSLTGAWMNTEAFF. The CDR3 DNA follows: TGTGCCAGTAGTCTTACAGGGGCTTGGATGAACACTGAAGCTTTCTTT. The rearrangement uses TRBV19 and TRBJ1-1; 7 bases match TRBD1. V was pared by 5 bases and J by 0 bases, with 9 bases of the junction left unmatched. CDR1 is LNHDA and CDR2 is SQIVND in the germline V gene (reference sequence). The CDR3 totals 16 residues.

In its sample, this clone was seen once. CDR3 protein: CASIPRRTENYGYTF. The DNA of the CDR3 is TGTGCCAGCATCCCCCGCCGTACAGAGAACTATGGCTACACCTTC. The V and J genes are TRBV2 and TRBJ1-2, with D unclear. The CDR3 is 15 amino acids. Trimming stripped 7 bases from V and 2 bases from J, with 17 bases between. The V gene's germline CDR1 is SNHLY and CDR2 FYNNEI.

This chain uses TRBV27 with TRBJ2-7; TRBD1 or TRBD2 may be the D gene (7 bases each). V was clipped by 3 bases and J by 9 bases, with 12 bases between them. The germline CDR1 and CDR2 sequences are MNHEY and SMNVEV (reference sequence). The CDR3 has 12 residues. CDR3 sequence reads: CASSFRGGRQYF. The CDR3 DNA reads TGTGCCAGCAGTTTCAGGGGGGGTAGGCAGTACTTC.

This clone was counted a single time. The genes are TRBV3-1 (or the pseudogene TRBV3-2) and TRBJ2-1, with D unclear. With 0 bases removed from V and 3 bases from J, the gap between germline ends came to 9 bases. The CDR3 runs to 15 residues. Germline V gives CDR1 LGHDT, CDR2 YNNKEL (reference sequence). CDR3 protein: CASSQEARDYNEQFF. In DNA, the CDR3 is TGTGCCAGCAGCCAAGAAGCTAGAGACTACAATGAGCAGTTCTTC.

In nucleotides, the CDR3 is TGTGCCAGCAGGGGACCTCAGGGGATTTACAATGAGCAGTTCTTC. Protein sequence: CASRGPQGIYNEQFF. The V gene is TRBV2, the J gene TRBJ2-1, with D maybe TRBD1 (6 bases). From germline, CDR1 is SNHLY and CDR2 FYNNEI. Trimming removed 6 bases at V and 4 bases at J, with 16 bases between. CDR3 size: 15 residues.

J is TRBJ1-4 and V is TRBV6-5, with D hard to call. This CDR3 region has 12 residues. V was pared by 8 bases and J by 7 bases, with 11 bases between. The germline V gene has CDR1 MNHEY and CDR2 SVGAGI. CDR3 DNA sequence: TGTGCCAGCGCCTCAGGCAGTGAAAAACTGTTTTTT. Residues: CASASGSEKLFF.

The CDR3 reads CASSFLGTGNTIYF. CDR3 DNA: TGCGCCAGCAGCTTTTTGGGTACTGGAAACACCATATATTTT. V is TRBV5-1 and J is TRBJ1-3; D is unresolved. The V end was cut by 2 bases, the J end by 2 bases, with 8 bases between. CDR1 is SGHRS and CDR2 is YFSETQ in the germline V gene. There are 14 residues in the CDR3.

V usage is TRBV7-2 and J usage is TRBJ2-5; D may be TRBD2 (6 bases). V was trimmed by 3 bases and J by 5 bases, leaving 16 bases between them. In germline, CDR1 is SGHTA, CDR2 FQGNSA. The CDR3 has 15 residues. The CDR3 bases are TGTGCCAGCAGCTTGGTAGCGGTCTCACCGGAGACCCAGTACTTC. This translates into CASSLVAVSPETQYF.